This T cell receptor beta chain was sequenced during a study of OX40 agonist ivuxolimab in advanced cancers. Study context: In this cohort, patients received ivuxolimab, an agonistic anti-OX40 (CD134) antibody. Whole-study findings and limits: Mean expanded clone counts were higher in CD8+ than CD4+ T cells. There was clonal expansion of CD4+ and CD8+ blood T cells by week 6 at 0.1 to 3.0 mg/kg.

Blood got drawn at baseline, again on cycle 4 day 1, and then on cycle 7 day 1. Comment on this clone: Its antigen is currently unknown.

V lost 6 bases to trimming and J lost 13 bases; unmatched junction nucleotides: 8. From germline, CDR1 is ENHRY and CDR2 SYGVKD. This CDR3 is 14 amino acids long. Produced via immunoSEQ multiplex PCR; TCRdb's table is partial and in-frame only. Counted here are approximately 44,000 clones, about 80% occurring once; the ten biggest clones make up about 10%. The material sequenced was CD4+ or CD8+ T cells sorted from blood, taken in a trial of the OX40 agonist ivuxolimab. The source is an adult with an advanced solid tumor such as melanoma, head and neck, liver or kidney cancer. The chain carries TRBV10-3 and TRBJ2-1; 14 positions match TRBD2. The CDR3 reads CAISLGLAGGIQFF. CDR3 nucleotides: TGTGCCATCAGCCTAGGACTAGCGGGAGGTATTCAGTTCTTC.